This T cell receptor (beta chain) was observed in a study of OX40 agonist ivuxolimab in advanced cancers. Any history of autoimmune disease or systemic immunosuppression disqualified patients. The V segment lost 2 bases and the J segment 3 bases; nucleotides outside the gene matches: 3. CDR3 length: 15 residues. Germline CDR1 reads SGDLS; CDR2 reads YYNGEE. Produced via immunoSEQ multiplex PCR; TCRdb's table is partial and in-frame only. The table shows tens of thousands of clones, with about 90% occurring only once. The TCR was taken from an adult with an advanced solid tumor such as melanoma, head and neck, liver or kidney cancer. This specimen consisted of CD4+ or CD8+ T cells sorted from blood, obtained in a trial of the OX40 agonist ivuxolimab. V is TRBV9 and J is TRBJ1-3; 9 bases are shared with TRBD1. This CDR3 is CASSVGTGSGNTIYF. Written as DNA, the CDR3 is TGTGCCAGCAGCGTGGGGACAGGGAGTGGAAACACCATATATTTT.